The 17 T cell receptor beta chains below all came from one sample that was sequenced in a study of blood T cell repertoires in COVID-19. The assay was immunoSEQ multiplex PCR, and TCRdb's table has in-frame clones only and misses some. The sample holds about 62,000 clones, roughly nine tenths seen once. The sample comprised peripheral blood. The receptor set was obtained from an older woman with COVID-19, enrolled during active disease.

Here the CDR3 reads CASSLAGGGSYEQYF. The DNA for the CDR3 is TGTGCCAGCAGTTTAGCGGGAGGTGGATCCTACGAGCAGTACTTC. The chain links TRBV6-5 to TRBJ2-7, with 10 positions matching TRBD2. J gave up 1 base and V 4 bases, and 4 bases lay outside the gene matches. The CDR3 length is 15 residues. The germline V gene has CDR1 MNHEY and CDR2 SVGAGI.

CDR3 nucleotides: TGTGCCACCGGCCAGGACAGGGGAAATTTGGAGACCCAGTACTTC. Its protein is CATGQDRGNLETQYF. The chain uses TRBV24-1 and TRBJ2-5; 9 bases are a match to TRBD1. Germline assignment: CDR1 KGHDR and CDR2 SFDVKD. This CDR3 is 15 amino acids long. The ends lost 9 bases at V and 5 bases at J; junction bases unmatched: 12.

This chain uses TRBV7-9 with TRBJ2-5, with D possibly matching TRBD2 (7 bases). The CDR3 runs to 16 residues. Germline-derived CDR1 and CDR2 are SEHNR and FQNEAQ (reference sequence). V shed 5 bases and J shed 5 bases, with 21 bases lying between them. CDR3 in amino acids: CASSPGGRGRLETQYF. CDR3 nucleotide sequence: TGTGCCAGCAGCCCGGGGGGTCGGGGGCGCTTGGAGACCCAGTACTTC.

The chain carries TRBV11-2 and TRBJ1-1; D is unclear. CDR1 is SGHAT and CDR2 is FQNNGV in the germline V gene. This CDR3 is 13 amino acids long. V lost 5 bases and J 4 bases, leaving 11 bases between the germline ends. The CDR3 loop is CASSPRPGTEAFF. The CDR3 DNA reads as TGTGCCAGCAGCCCCAGGCCCGGCACTGAAGCTTTCTTT.

This rearrangement joins TRBV3-1 (or the pseudogene TRBV3-2) to TRBJ2-7; TRBD2 might be the D (6 bases). Trimming removed 4 bases at V and 2 bases at J, with 12 bases between. This CDR3 is 14 amino acids long. Germline V gene sequence: CDR1 LGHDT, CDR2 YNNKEL (reference sequence). The CDR3 nucleotides read TGTGCCAGCAGCCTACTGGCGGGGCCCTACGAGCAGTACTTC. Translating gives CASSLLAGPYEQYF.

The chain joins TRBV7-2 to TRBJ1-3; no clear D. This CDR3 has 17 residues. CDR1 SGHTA and CDR2 FQGNSA come from the germline V gene. V was cut by 0 bases and J by 0 bases, with 12 bases left in between. CDR3 loop: CASSLARKPSSGNTIYF. As DNA, the CDR3 is TGTGCCAGCAGCTTAGCGCGGAAACCGAGCTCTGGAAACACCATATATTTT.

CDR3 protein: CASSQAGRSYEQYF. DNA of the CDR3: TGTGCCAGCAGCCAGGCTGGTAGATCCTACGAGCAGTACTTC. The chain carries TRBV7-2 and TRBJ2-7, with D hard to call. This CDR3 has 14 residues. The germline gives CDR1 SGHTA, CDR2 FQGNSA. With 5 bases removed from V and 1 base from J, the gap between germline ends came to 12 bases.

This clone was recorded only once. This rearrangement joins TRBV4-3 to TRBJ1-2, with TRBD1 matching 8 bases. The germline CDR1 and CDR2 sequences are LGHNA and YSLEER. The V segment lost 1 base and the J segment 3 bases; nucleotides outside the gene matches: 4. CDR3 size: 15 residues. The CDR3 nucleotides are TGCGCCAGCAGCCAAGCCAGGACAGGGTACTATGGCTACACCTTC. Protein sequence: CASSQARTGYYGYTF.

The V and J genes are TRBV28 and TRBJ2-1; 8 bases are shared with TRBD2. Germline assignment: CDR1 MDHEN and CDR2 SYDVKM. Trimming at V came to 3 bases and at J to 7 bases, leaving 5 bases not matched to a gene. The CDR3 length is 14 residues. The CDR3 is CASSFAAGVNEQFF. CDR3 DNA sequence: TGTGCCAGCAGTTTCGCAGCGGGAGTAAATGAGCAGTTCTTC.

Remarks on this clone: At one of its ends the junction is not consistent with the germline gene, which may arise from a read error. J is TRBJ1-2 and V is TRBV29-1; D is unresolved. The CDR3 length is 14 residues. Germline V lookup: CDR1 SQVTM, CDR2 ANQGSEA. In DNA form, the CDR3 reads TGCAGCGTTGAAGATTCGCTACTCGGGTATGGCCACACCTTC. It translates to CSVEDSLLGYGHTF.

Concerning this clone itself: This CDR3 is also generated by other DNA sequences in the sample. V usage is TRBV7-2 and J usage is TRBJ1-1; a weak D match, TRBD1 (5 bases). Germline CDR1 SGHTA, CDR2 FQGNSA. V was cut by 4 bases and J by 2 bases, with 8 bases left in between. The CDR3 is made up of 13 amino acids. The CDR3 spells CASSSQGNTEAFF. The CDR3 DNA reads TGTGCCAGCAGCTCTCAGGGTAACACTGAAGCTTTCTTT. The whole variable domain, remainder taken from reference TRBV7-2 and TRBJ1-1, is GAGVSQSPSNKVTEKGKDVELRCDPISGHTALYWYRQSLGQGLEFLIYFQGNSAPDKSGLPSDRFSAERTGGSVSTLTIQRTQQEDSAVYLCASSSQGNTEAFFGQGTRLTVV.

This chain links TRBV4-2 with TRBJ2-3; D unclear. The V and J ends lost 4 bases and 3 bases respectively, with 5 bases between them. CDR1 is LGHNA and CDR2 is YNFKEQ in the germline V gene. CDR3 length: 12 amino acids. For the CDR3, the DNA is TGTGCCAGCAGCCCCTATACAGATACGCAGTATTTT. As protein: CASSPYTDTQYF.

The gene calls are TRBV24-1 and TRBJ2-1; 8 nucleotides agree with TRBD1. CDR3 length equals 22 residues. The ends lost 4 bases at V and 5 bases at J; junction bases unmatched: 27. Germline V gene lookup returns CDR1 KGHDR and CDR2 SFDVKD. The CDR3 DNA is TGTGCCACCAGTGACCCCTCCATACAGGGGGAAGAACGTGGTCGATTAAACAATGAGCAGTTCTTC. Protein: CATSDPSIQGEERGRLNNEQFF.

This chain joins TRBV10-3 and TRBJ2-1, with 7 bases matching TRBD1. Unmatched junction bases numbered 3, after V lost 7 bases and J lost 6 bases. This CDR3 has 12 residues. The germline V gene has CDR1 ENHRY and CDR2 SYGVKD. The CDR3 loop is CAITRTGNEQFF. DNA of the CDR3: TGTGCCATCACTCGGACAGGCAATGAGCAGTTCTTC.

The chain joins TRBV7-9 to TRBJ2-1, with D possibly matching TRBD2 (6 bases). The CDR3 totals 15 residues. Trimming stripped 8 bases from V and 7 bases from J, with 21 bases between. Germline CDR1 SEHNR, CDR2 FQNEAQ (reference sequence). CDR3 sequence (DNA): TGTGCCAGCTTGGGGGAGACTAGGGGAGGAAATGAGCAGTTCTTC. Its translation: CASLGETRGGNEQFF.

V is TRBV7-8 and J is TRBJ1-1, with a possible D match to TRBD1 (5 bases). From germline, CDR1 is SGHVS and CDR2 FQNEAQ. The V and J ends lost 8 bases and 3 bases respectively, with 13 bases between them. The CDR3 is 13 amino acids. The CDR3, as DNA: TGTGCCAGCCGACTAGTGGGGGACACTGAAGCTTTCTTT. This encodes CASRLVGDTEAFF.

This chain joins TRBV27 and TRBJ2-7; D not resolved. With 2 bases removed from V and 2 bases from J, the gap between germline ends came to 13 bases. The CDR3 loop spans 15 amino acids. Germline V gene sequence: CDR1 MNHEY, CDR2 SMNVEV (reference sequence). CDR3 nucleotides: TGTGCCAGCAGTTTAGTTGGCCTGAACCCCTACGAGCAGTACTTC. This codes for CASSLVGLNPYEQYF.